These 24 T cell receptor beta chains were sequenced from one sample in a study of glioma-infiltrating T cells after dendritic cell vaccination. The protocol was immunoSEQ multiplex PCR, while the TCRdb copy is restricted to in-frame clones and leaves out a portion. The table records tens of thousands of clones, approximately 80% of them present only once. Source: blood, taken before dendritic cell vaccination. Source of these receptors: a human donor with glioblastoma.

The genes are TRBV18 and TRBJ1-4; 9 bases agree with TRBD1. Germline CDR1 and CDR2: KGHSH and LQKENI. The CDR3 is made up of 15 amino acids. Trimming at V came to 1 base and at J to 8 bases, leaving 5 bases not matched to a gene. CDR3 coding DNA: TGTGCCAGCTCACCACGGGGACAGGGAGACGAAAAACTGTTTTTT. Its translation is CASSPRGQGDEKLFF.

CDR3 in amino acids: CASSPPGGTGGWYEQYF. The CDR3 DNA is TGTGCCAGCTCACCACCTGGGGGGACAGGGGGCTGGTACGAGCAGTACTTC. This chain connects TRBV18 to TRBJ2-7; 12 positions match TRBD1. The CDR3 spans 17 residues. V lost 0 bases and J lost 4; bases outside the gene matches: 7. Germline V gene sequence: CDR1 KGHSH, CDR2 LQKENI.

The rearrangement uses TRBV29-1 and TRBJ1-5; possibly TRBD1 for D (5 bases). Per the germline V gene, CDR1 is SQVTM and CDR2 is ANQGSEA. CDR3 length equals 15 residues. Trimming removed 4 bases at V and 2 bases at J, with 15 bases between. CDR3 coding DNA: TGCAGCGTTGCTCAGGGATTGTTGGGCAATCAGCCCCAGCATTTT. Encoded protein: CSVAQGLLGNQPQHF.

Of note for this clone: Other DNA variants within this sample encode the same CDR3. The rearrangement links TRBV5-1 to TRBJ1-1; possible D gene TRBD1, 5 bases. V was trimmed by 3 bases and J by 0 bases, leaving 12 bases between them. The CDR3 is 15 residues long. The germline gives CDR1 SGHRS, CDR2 YFSETQ. The CDR3 DNA reads as TGCGCCAGCAGCTCGGGGGTCCTAATGAACACTGAAGCTTTCTTT. Its protein product is CASSSGVLMNTEAFF.

The rearrangement joins TRBV5-1 to TRBJ2-7; possible D gene TRBD1, 6 bases. With 5 bases removed from V and 2 bases from J, the gap between germline ends came to 14 bases. Per germline, CDR1 SGHRS and CDR2 YFSETQ. The CDR3 contains 14 residues. The CDR3 spells CASSLDSGPYEQYF. Written as DNA, the CDR3 is TGCGCCAGCAGTCTGGACAGTGGACCCTACGAGCAGTACTTC.

This chain links TRBV28 with TRBJ2-7; 9 bases line up with TRBD2. Germline CDR1 and CDR2: MDHEN and SYDVKM. The junction had 12 bases not matched to a gene; V was cut back by 8 bases and J by 7 bases. The CDR3 loop spans 14 amino acids. CDR3 in amino acids: CASVRAGGDREQYV. In DNA form, the CDR3 reads TGTGCCAGCGTACGAGCGGGAGGCGATAGGGAGCAGTACGTC.

The gene calls are TRBV15 and TRBJ1-4, with no clear D. This CDR3 comprises 16 residues. V dropped 0 bases and J dropped 8 bases, with 16 bases sitting between them. The germline V gene has CDR1 LNHNV and CDR2 YYDKDF (reference sequence). Here the CDR3 reads CATSREENRRGEKLFF. CDR3 DNA: TGTGCCACCAGCAGAGAAGAGAACAGAAGAGGGGAAAAACTGTTTTTT.

This chain connects TRBV5-4 to TRBJ1-1, with 7 nucleotides matching TRBD1. In germline, CDR1 is SGHNT, CDR2 YYREEE (reference sequence). The CDR3 has 15 amino acids. Trimming at V came to 5 bases and at J to 2 bases, leaving 9 bases not matched to a gene. The CDR3 nucleotides are TGTGCCAGCAGGGGAACAGGGGTGCCAAACACTGAAGCTTTCTTT. Amino acids: CASRGTGVPNTEAFF.

This chain links TRBV2 with TRBJ2-3; perhaps TRBD2 as D (6 bases). V was pared by 8 bases and J by 1 base, with 13 bases between. Germline V lookup: CDR1 SNHLY, CDR2 FYNNEI. The CDR3 contains 14 residues. CDR3 in amino acids: CASPHGSRTDTQYF. In nucleotides, the CDR3 is TGTGCCAGCCCCCACGGGAGCCGCACAGATACGCAGTATTTT.

The rearrangement joins TRBV30 to TRBJ2-1; TRBD2 matches 8 bases. The ends lost 8 bases at V and 6 bases at J; junction bases unmatched: 15. Germline V lookup: CDR1 GTSNPN, CDR2 SVGIG (reference sequence). The CDR3 covers 15 residues. CDR3 DNA: TGTGCCGGAGGGGAAAAGCGGGGGAATACCAATGAGCAGTTCTTC. Encoded protein: CAGGEKRGNTNEQFF. The full variable domain, with the rest looked up from reference TRBV30 and TRBJ2-1, is SQTIHQWPATLVQPVGSPLSLECTVEGTSNPNLYWYRQAAGRGLQLLFYSVGIGQISSEVPQNLSASRPQDRQFILSSKKLLLSDSGFYLCAGGEKRGNTNEQFFGPGTRLTVL.

This chain links TRBV6-1 with TRBJ2-7; D possibly corresponds to TRBD1 (6 bases). This CDR3 has 13 amino acids. Germline CDR1 is MNHNS and CDR2 is SASEGT. V was cut by 5 bases and J by 3 bases, with 11 bases left in between. The CDR3 bases are TGTGCCAGCAGTCGAGGACAGTACTACGAGCAGTACGTC. Its protein is CASSRGQYYEQYV.

To note about this clone: The identical CDR3 is also encoded by other nucleotide sequences in the sample. The rearrangement joins TRBV19 to TRBJ2-3; 11 bases align to TRBD1. This CDR3 has 12 residues. The germline CDR1 and CDR2 sequences are LNHDA and SQIVND (reference sequence). J lost 7 bases, V lost 11 bases, and 5 bases had no gene match. CDR3 nucleotide sequence: TGTGCCGCAGGACAGGGGGCAAATACGCAGTATTTT. As protein: CAAGQGANTQYF.

V usage is TRBV19 and J usage is TRBJ2-3, with D maybe TRBD1 (5 bases). The V end was cut by 4 bases, the J end by 2 bases, with 22 bases between. The CDR3 loop spans 18 amino acids. Germline values: CDR1 LNHDA, CDR2 SQIVND (reference sequence). CDR3 in amino acids: CASSTSRQSLGFTDTQYF. The CDR3 DNA reads TGTGCCAGTAGTACTAGTAGACAGTCCTTGGGTTTCACAGATACGCAGTATTTT.

This chain connects TRBV14 to TRBJ2-5; no clear D gene. V was clipped by 4 bases and J by 4 bases, with 4 bases between them. Germline lookup yields CDR1 SGHDN and CDR2 FVKESK. The CDR3 runs to 11 residues. CDR3 DNA: TGTGCCAGCAGCCGCGGAGAGACCCAGTACTTC. This translates into CASSRGETQYF.

This rearrangement joins TRBV21-1 to TRBJ2-3; whether TRBD2, the table's D call, matches the DNA was not checked. TRBV21-1 is given as a pseudogene. The CDR3 has 20 residues. This CDR3 reads CASSRLVGASGNSGTDTQYF. CDR3 sequence (DNA): TGTGCCAGCAGCAGACTAGTGGGGGCTAGCGGGAATAGTGGCACAGATACGCAGTATTTT.

V is TRBV19 and J is TRBJ1-5; 9 bases are a match to TRBD1. The CDR3 length is 16 residues. V shed 6 bases, J shed 3 bases, and the junction held 9 bases outside the gene matches. Germline-derived CDR1 and CDR2 are LNHDA and SQIVND (reference sequence). CDR3 sequence reads: CASRIQGAGTNQPQHF. CDR3 DNA: TGTGCCAGTAGGATACAGGGGGCGGGCACCAATCAGCCCCAGCATTTT.

The V and J genes are TRBV5-1 and TRBJ2-3; 9 bases are shared with TRBD2. The CDR3 length is 17 residues. Germline V gene sequence: CDR1 SGHRS, CDR2 YFSETQ. Trimming cost V 0 bases and J 4 bases; bases outside gene matches: 9. CDR3 residues: CASSLVPQRGVSDTQYF. In DNA form, the CDR3 reads TGCGCCAGCAGCTTGGTTCCTCAGCGGGGGGTTTCAGATACGCAGTATTTT.

The chain employs TRBV7-2 and TRBJ2-3; tentatively, D is TRBD1 (5 bases). Germline V gene lookup returns CDR1 SGHTA and CDR2 FQGNSA. V gave up 3 bases and J gave up 0 bases, with 7 bases separating them. This CDR3 has 14 amino acids. The CDR3 region is CASSFRQSTDTQYF. The CDR3 nucleotides are TGTGCCAGCAGCTTTCGACAGAGCACAGATACGCAGTATTTT.

J is TRBJ2-7 and V is TRBV6-1, with D possibly matching TRBD1 (6 bases). The CDR3 extends over 15 amino acids. Germline V gene lookup returns CDR1 MNHNS and CDR2 SASEGT. The ends were cut back, 1 base at V and 4 bases at J, with 14 bases in the middle. CDR3 DNA: TGTGCCAGCAGTGAAGGGGGACATGGGACATACGAGCAGTACTTC. Amino acid sequence: CASSEGGHGTYEQYF.

The chain has TRBV27 and TRBJ2-5; 9 bases are shared with TRBD2. V gave up 6 bases and J gave up 5 bases; unmatched junction bases: 10. The germline V gene has CDR1 MNHEY and CDR2 SMNVEV (reference sequence). The CDR3 is made up of 15 amino acids. CDR3 sequence (DNA): TGTGCCAGCAGCGAGTCGGGACTAGCTTGGGAGACCCAGTACTTC. Amino acids: CASSESGLAWETQYF.

This clone came up a few times. The chain couples TRBV10-3 to TRBJ2-6; TRBD2 might be the D (6 bases). The CDR3 has 13 residues. V was cut by 8 bases and J by 1 base, with 6 bases left in between. In germline, CDR1 is ENHRY, CDR2 SYGVKD. CDR3 protein: CAIGGSGANVLTF. The CDR3, as DNA: TGTGCCATCGGGGGGTCTGGGGCCAACGTCCTGACTTTC.

V is TRBV7-2 and J is TRBJ2-3; 8 nucleotides align to TRBD1. Germline CDR1 reads SGHTA; CDR2 reads FQGNSA. Losses at the gene ends were 4 bases for V and 2 bases for J; bases not matched to a gene: 5. This CDR3 is built from 15 residues. The CDR3 sequence: CASSSPDRVTDTQYF. Here the CDR3 DNA reads TGTGCCAGCAGCTCTCCGGACAGGGTCACAGATACGCAGTATTTT.

The chain combines TRBV6-1 with TRBJ1-2, with 8 positions matching TRBD1. Germline assignment: CDR1 MNHNS and CDR2 SASEGT. CDR3 length: 18 amino acids. V was pared by 4 bases and J by 0 bases, with 13 bases of the junction left unmatched. This CDR3 reads CASSARTGQLRANYGYTF. The CDR3 coding sequence is TGTGCCAGCAGTGCCAGGACAGGGCAGCTTAGAGCTAACTATGGCTACACCTTC.

J is TRBJ2-2 and V is TRBV5-1; D is unresolved. From germline, CDR1 is SGHRS and CDR2 YFSETQ. The CDR3 is made up of 15 amino acids. The V end was cut by 4 bases, the J end by 4 bases, with 14 bases between. CDR3 residues: CASSPQMPITGELFF. The CDR3 bases are TGCGCCAGCAGCCCACAGATGCCCATCACCGGGGAGCTGTTTTTT.